This T cell receptor (beta chain) was retrieved from a study of memory CD4+ T cells and cytomegalovirus serostatus. Study-level background: Donors were healthy Belgian adults, several CMV seropositive and 20 to 25 seronegative. Study findings and constraints: About 40% of the roughly 160 known CMV-associated TCRbeta sequences appeared in CD4+ memory.

Worth noting for this clone: The antigen is unknown.

The sort gate was single viable CD3+CD4+CD8-CD45RO+ cells for memory CD4+ T cells. Germline CDR1 MDHEN, CDR2 SYDVKM. This CDR3 has 14 residues. V dropped 3 bases and J dropped 2 bases, with 11 bases sitting between them. Methods used by the authors: After removing out-of-frame reads, approximately 2.2 million distinct TCRbeta sequences remained. Clones were read by immunoSEQ multiplex PCR, and TCRdb kept only the in-frame ones, dropping some. Clonal size and the V and J genes are those of that table, whereas D and trimming came from the DNA. Seen here are 85,000 to 100,000 clones, about four fifths observed once, and the top ten hold 3.6%.

The sequencing input was memory CD4+ T cells from blood. V and J are TRBV28 and TRBJ2-7, with D perhaps TRBD1 (6 bases). The TCR comes from an adult in good health and CMV-seropositive. The CDR3 nucleotides read TGTGCCAGCAGTTTCGGACAGATTCCCTACGAGCAGTACTTC. Encoded protein: CASSFGQIPYEQYF. Full variable domain (rest looked up from reference TRBV28 and TRBJ2-7): DVKVTQSSRYLVKRTGEKVFLECVQDMDHENMFWYRQDPGLGLRLIYFSYDVKMKEKGDIPEGYSVSREKKERFSLILESASTNQTSMYLCASSFGQIPYEQYFGPGTRLTVT.